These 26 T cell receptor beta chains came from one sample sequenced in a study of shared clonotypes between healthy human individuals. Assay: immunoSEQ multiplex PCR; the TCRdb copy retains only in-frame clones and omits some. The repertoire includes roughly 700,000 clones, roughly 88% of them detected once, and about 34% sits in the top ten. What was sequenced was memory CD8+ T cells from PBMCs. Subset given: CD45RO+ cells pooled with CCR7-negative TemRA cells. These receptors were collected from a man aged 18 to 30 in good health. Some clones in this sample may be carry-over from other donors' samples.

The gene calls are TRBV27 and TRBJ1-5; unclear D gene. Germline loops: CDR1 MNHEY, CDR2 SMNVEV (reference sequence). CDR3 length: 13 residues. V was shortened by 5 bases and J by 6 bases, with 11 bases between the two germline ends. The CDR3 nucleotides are TGTGCCAGCAGTCGAGGAGTAAGTCAGCCCCAGCATTTT. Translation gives CASSRGVSQPQHF.

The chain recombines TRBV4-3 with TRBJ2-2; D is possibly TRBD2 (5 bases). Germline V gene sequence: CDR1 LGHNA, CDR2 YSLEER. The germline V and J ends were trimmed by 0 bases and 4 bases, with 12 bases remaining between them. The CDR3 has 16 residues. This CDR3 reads CASSQETREPTGELFF. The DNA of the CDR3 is TGCGCCAGCAGCCAAGAAACAAGGGAGCCCACCGGGGAGCTGTTTTTT.

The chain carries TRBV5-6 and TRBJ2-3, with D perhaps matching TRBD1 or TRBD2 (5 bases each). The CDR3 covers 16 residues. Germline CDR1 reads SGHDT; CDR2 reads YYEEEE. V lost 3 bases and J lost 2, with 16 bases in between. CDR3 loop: CASSSAVGGFTDTQYF. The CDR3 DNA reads TGTGCCAGCAGCTCCGCCGTTGGGGGATTCACAGATACGCAGTATTTT. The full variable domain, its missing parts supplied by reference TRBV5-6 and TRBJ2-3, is DAGVTQSPTHLIKTRGQQVTLRCSPKSGHDTVSWYQQALGQGPQFIFQYYEEEERQRGNFPDRFSGHQFPNYSSELNVNALLLGDSALYLCASSSAVGGFTDTQYFGPGTRLTVL.

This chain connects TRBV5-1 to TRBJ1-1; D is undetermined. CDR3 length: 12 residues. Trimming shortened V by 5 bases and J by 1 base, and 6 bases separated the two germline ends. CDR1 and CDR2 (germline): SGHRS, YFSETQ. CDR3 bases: TGCGCCAGCAGATGGGAGAACACTGAAGCTTTCTTT. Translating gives CASRWENTEAFF. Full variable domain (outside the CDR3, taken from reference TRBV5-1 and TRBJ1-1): KAGVTQTPRYLIKTRGQQVTLSCSPISGHRSVSWYQQTPGQGLQFLFEYFSETQRNKGNFPGRFSGRQFSNSRSEMNVSTLELGDSALYLCASRWENTEAFFGQGTRLTVV.

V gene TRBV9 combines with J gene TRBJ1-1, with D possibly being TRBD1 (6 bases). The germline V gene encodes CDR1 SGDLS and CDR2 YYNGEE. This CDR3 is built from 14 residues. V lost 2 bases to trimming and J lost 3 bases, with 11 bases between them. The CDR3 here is CASSVSGADTEAFF. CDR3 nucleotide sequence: TGTGCCAGCAGCGTCTCAGGGGCGGACACTGAAGCTTTCTTT.

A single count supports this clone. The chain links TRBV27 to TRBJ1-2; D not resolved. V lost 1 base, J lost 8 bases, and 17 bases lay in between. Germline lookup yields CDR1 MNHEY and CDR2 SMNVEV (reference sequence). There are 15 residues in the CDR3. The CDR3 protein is CASSLFPDGLEGYTF. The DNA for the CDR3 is TGTGCCAGCAGTTTATTCCCAGACGGTCTGGAGGGCTACACCTTC.

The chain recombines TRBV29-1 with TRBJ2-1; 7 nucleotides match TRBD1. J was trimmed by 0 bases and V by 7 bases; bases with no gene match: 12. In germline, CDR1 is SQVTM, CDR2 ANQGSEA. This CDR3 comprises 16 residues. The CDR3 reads CSAFSRGQASYNEQFF. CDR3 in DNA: TGCAGCGCGTTCAGCCGTGGACAGGCCTCCTACAATGAGCAGTTCTTC.

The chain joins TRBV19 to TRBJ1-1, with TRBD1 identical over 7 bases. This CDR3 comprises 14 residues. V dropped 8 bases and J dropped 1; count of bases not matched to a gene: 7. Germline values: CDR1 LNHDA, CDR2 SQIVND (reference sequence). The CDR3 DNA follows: TGTGCCAGTCATCACCGGGACAGGAACACTGAAGCTTTCTTT. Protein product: CASHHRDRNTEAFF.

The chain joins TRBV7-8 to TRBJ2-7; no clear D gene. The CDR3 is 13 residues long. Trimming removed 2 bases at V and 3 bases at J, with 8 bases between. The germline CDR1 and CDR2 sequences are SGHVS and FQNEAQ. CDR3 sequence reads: CASSLLSHYEQYF. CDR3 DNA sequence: TGTGCCAGCAGCTTACTTTCCCACTACGAGCAGTACTTC.

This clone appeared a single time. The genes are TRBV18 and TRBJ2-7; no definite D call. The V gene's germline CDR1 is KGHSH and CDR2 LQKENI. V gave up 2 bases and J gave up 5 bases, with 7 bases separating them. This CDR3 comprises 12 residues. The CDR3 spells CASSPGPNEQYF. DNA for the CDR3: TGTGCCAGCTCACCAGGGCCAAACGAGCAGTACTTC.

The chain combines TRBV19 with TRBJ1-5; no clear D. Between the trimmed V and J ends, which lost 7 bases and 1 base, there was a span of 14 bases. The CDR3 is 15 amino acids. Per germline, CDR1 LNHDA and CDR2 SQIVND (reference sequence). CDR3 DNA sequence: TGTGCCAGTACCCCTTACCCCGGAAGCAATCAGCCCCAGCATTTT. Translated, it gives CASTPYPGSNQPQHF.

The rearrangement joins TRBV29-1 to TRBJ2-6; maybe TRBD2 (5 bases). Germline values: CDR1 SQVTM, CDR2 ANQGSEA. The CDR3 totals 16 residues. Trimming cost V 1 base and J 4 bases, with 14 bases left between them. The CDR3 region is CSVEGGGETGANVLTF. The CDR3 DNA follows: TGCAGCGTTGAAGGAGGAGGAGAGACCGGGGCCAACGTCCTGACTTTC.

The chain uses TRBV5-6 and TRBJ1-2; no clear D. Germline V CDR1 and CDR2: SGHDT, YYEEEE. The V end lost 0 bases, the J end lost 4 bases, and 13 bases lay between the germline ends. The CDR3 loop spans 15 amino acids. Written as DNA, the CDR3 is TGTGCCAGCAGCTTGGCGCTCGGCCAGGTCTATGGCTACACCTTC. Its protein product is CASSLALGQVYGYTF.

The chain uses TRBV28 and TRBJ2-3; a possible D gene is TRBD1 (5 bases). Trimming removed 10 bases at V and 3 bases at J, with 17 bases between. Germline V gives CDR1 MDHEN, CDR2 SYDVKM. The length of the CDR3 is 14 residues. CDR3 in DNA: TGTGCCACGCGGACACTACCTTATACAGATACGCAGTATTTT. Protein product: CATRTLPYTDTQYF.

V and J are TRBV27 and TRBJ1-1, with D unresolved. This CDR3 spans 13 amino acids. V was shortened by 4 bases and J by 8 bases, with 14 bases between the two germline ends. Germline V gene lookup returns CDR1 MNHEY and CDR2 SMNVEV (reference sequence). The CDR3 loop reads CASSYVLSGEAFF. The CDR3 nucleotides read TGTGCCAGCAGTTACGTACTGTCTGGGGAAGCTTTCTTT.

The CDR3, as DNA: TGTGCCAGCAGCCAGCAGGAGGGTTGGGGTTATAGCAATCAGCCCCAGCATTTT. Its translation is CASSQQEGWGYSNQPQHF. The chain uses TRBV5-6 and TRBJ1-5; D call uncertain. V gave up 4 bases and J gave up 0 bases, with 20 bases separating them. CDR1 SGHDT and CDR2 YYEEEE come from the germline V gene. The CDR3 is 18 amino acids.

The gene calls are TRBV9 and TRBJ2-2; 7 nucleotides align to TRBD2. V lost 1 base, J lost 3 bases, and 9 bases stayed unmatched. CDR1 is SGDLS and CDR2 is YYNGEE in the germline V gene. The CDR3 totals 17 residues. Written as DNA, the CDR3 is TGTGCCAGCAGCGTATATGCCAGCGGGACGTACACCGGGGAGCTGTTTTTT. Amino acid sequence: CASSVYASGTYTGELFF.

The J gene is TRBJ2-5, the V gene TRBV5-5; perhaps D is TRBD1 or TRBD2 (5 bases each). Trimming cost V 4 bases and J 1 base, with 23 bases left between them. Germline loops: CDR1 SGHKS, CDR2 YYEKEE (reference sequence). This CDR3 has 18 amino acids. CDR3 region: CASSLTPIGGIIQETQYF. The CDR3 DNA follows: TGTGCCAGCAGCCTCACCCCCATTGGGGGTATAATCCAAGAGACCCAGTACTTC.

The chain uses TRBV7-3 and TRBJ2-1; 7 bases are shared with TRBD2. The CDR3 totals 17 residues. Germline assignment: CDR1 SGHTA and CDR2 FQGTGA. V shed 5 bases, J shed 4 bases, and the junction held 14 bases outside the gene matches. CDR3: CASSHNPLAVSYNEQFF. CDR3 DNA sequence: TGTGCCAGCAGCCACAACCCTCTAGCGGTATCATACAATGAGCAGTTCTTC.

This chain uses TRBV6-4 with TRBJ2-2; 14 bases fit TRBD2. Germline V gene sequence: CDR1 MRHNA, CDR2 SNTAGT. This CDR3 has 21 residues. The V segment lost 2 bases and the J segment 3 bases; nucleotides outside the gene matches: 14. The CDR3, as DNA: TGTGCCAGCAGTGACCCGGGACTAGCGGGAGTAGACGCGTGGGACACCGGGGAGCTGTTTTTT. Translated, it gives CASSDPGLAGVDAWDTGELFF.

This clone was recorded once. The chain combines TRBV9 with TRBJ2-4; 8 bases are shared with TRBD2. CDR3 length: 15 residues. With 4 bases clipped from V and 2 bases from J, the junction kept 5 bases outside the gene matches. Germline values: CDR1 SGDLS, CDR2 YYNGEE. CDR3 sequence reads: CASSPGSGTKNIQYF. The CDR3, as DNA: TGTGCCAGCAGCCCTGGTAGCGGGACCAAAAACATTCAGTACTTC.

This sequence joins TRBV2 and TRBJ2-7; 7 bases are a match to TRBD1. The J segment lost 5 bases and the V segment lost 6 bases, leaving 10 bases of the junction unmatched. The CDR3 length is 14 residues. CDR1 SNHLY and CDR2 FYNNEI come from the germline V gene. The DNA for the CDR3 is TGTGCCAGCAGGCAAGCCACAGGGGCCCACGAGCAGTACTTC. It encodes CASRQATGAHEQYF.

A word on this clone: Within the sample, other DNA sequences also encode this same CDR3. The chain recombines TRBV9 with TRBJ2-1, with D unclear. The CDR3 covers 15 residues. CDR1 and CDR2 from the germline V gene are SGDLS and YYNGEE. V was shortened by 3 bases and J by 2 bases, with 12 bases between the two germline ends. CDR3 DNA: TGTGCCAGCAGCGCTCGCCAAGGGCCCTACAATGAGCAGTTCTTC. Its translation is CASSARQGPYNEQFF.

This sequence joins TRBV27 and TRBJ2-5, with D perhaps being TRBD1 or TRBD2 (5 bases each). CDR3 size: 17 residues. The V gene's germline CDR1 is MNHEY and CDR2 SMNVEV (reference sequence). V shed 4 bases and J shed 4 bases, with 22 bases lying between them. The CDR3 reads CASSSLPGPRGSETQYF. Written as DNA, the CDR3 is TGTGCCAGCAGTTCACTCCCCGGGCCACGGGGCTCAGAGACCCAGTACTTC.

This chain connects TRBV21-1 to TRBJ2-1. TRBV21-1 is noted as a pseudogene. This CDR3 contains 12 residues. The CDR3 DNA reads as TGTGCCAGCAACAAGAAAAACAATGAGCAGTTCTTC. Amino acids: CASNKKNNEQFF.

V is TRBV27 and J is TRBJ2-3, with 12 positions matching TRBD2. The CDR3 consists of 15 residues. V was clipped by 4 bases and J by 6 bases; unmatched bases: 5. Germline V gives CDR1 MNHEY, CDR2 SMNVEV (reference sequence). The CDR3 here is CASSSLAGGRDTQYF. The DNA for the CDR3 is TGTGCCAGCAGTTCCCTAGCGGGAGGGCGGGATACGCAGTATTTT.